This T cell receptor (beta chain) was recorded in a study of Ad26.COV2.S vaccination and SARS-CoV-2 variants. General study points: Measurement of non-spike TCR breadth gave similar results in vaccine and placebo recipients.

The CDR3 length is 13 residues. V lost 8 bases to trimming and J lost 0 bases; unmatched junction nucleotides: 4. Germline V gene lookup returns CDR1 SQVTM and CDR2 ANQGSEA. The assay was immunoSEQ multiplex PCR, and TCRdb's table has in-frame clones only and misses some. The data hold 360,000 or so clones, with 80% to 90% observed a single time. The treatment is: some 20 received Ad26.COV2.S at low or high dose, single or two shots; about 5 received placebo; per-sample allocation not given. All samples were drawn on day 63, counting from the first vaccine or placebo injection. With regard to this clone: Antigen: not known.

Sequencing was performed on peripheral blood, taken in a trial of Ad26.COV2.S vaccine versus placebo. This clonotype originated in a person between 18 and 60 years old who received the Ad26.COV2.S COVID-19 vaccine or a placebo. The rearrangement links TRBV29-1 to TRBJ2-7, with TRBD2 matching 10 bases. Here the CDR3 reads CSISGGDSYEQYF. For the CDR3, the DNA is TGCAGCATCAGCGGGGGGGACTCCTACGAGCAGTACTTC.